The source of this T cell receptor beta chain is a study of cytomegalovirus exposure and HLA in healthy donors. Primers for the PCR totalled 60 Vbeta and 13 Jbeta. This table comes from immunoSEQ multiplex PCR, and its TCRdb copy is limited to in-frame clones, with some not included. The sample shows more than 110,000 clones, 70% to 75% of them seen only once. Study-level findings and limits: Sequencing likely generated an artifact that appeared as a cluster of highly shared sequence variants. The study designated 150 to 200 TCR beta chains cytomegalovirus-associated. It was in a later analysis that TCR association rates were seen to vary by HLA locus, highest for DRB1 and lowest for HLA-C. Most CMV-associated TCR beta chains were later found to appear HLA-restricted.

CDR1 MDHEN and CDR2 SYDVKM come from the germline V gene. Trimming pared 5 bases from V and 3 bases from J, leaving 14 bases between. The CDR3 covers 15 residues. For this clone: No antigen is known for it.

The J gene is TRBJ1-3, the V gene TRBV28; D gene unclear. The receptor was isolated from a middle-aged woman in good health and CMV-seronegative. What was sequenced was PBMCs. CDR3 in DNA: TGTGCCAGCAGTACCGTAAACCGGTATGGAAACACCATATATTTT. This translates into CASSTVNRYGNTIYF.